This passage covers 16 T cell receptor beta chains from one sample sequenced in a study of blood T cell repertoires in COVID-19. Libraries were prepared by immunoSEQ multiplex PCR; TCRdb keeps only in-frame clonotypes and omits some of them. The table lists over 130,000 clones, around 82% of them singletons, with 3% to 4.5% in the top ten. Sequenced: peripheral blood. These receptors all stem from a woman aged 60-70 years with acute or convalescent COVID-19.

The CDR3 DNA is TGCGCCAGCAGCCCCAGCGGTTCCTCCTACAATGAGCAGTTCTTC. This sequence encodes CASSPSGSSYNEQFF. V and J are TRBV4-1 and TRBJ2-1; D might be TRBD2 (5 bases). Trimming stripped 4 bases from V and 0 bases from J, with 10 bases between. The CDR3 contains 15 residues. Germline V CDR1 and CDR2: MGHRA, YSYEKL.

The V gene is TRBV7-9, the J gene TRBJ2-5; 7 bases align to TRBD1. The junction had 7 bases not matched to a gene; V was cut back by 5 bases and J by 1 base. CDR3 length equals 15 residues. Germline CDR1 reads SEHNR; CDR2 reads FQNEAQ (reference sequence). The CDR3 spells CASSPDRAPQETQYF. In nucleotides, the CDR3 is TGTGCCAGCAGCCCTGACAGGGCCCCCCAAGAGACCCAGTACTTC.

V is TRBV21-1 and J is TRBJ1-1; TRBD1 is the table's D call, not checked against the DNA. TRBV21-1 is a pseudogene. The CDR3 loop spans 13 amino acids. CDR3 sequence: CARQDREEPEAFF. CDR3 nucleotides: TGTGCCAGACAAGACAGGGAAGAACCTGAAGCTTTCTTT.

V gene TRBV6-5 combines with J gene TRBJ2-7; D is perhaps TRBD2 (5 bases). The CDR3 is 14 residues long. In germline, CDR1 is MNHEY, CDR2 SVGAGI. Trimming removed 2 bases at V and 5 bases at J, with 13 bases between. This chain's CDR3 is CASSYEGTNDEQYF. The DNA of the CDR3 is TGTGCCAGCAGTTACGAGGGAACGAACGACGAGCAGTACTTC.

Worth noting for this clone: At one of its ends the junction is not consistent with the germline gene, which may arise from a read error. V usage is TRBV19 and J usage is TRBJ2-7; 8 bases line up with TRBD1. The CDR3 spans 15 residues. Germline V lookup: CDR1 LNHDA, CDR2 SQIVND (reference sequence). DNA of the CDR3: TGTGCCAGCAGTATAACCCAGGGGGCGCCTTACGAGCAGTACTTC. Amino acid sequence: CASSITQGAPYEQYF.

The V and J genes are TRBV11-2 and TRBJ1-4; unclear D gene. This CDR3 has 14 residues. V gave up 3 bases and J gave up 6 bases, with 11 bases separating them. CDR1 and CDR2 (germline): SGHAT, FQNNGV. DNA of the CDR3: TGTGCCAGCAGCTTCAACTGGAGGGATGAAAAACTGTTTTTT. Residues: CASSFNWRDEKLFF.

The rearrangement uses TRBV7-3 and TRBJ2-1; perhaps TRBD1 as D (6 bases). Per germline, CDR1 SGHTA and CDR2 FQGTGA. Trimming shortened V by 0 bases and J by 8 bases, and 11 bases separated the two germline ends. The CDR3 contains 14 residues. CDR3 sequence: CASSLTIKGDEQFF. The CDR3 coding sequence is TGTGCCAGCAGCTTAACGATAAAGGGGGATGAGCAGTTCTTC.

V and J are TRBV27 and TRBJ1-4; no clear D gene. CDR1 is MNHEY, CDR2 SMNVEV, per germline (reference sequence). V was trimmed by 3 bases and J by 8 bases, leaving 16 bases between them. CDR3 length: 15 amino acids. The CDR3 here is CASSFGGLGREKLFF. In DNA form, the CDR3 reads TGTGCCAGCAGTTTCGGAGGGCTCGGACGGGAAAAACTGTTTTTT.

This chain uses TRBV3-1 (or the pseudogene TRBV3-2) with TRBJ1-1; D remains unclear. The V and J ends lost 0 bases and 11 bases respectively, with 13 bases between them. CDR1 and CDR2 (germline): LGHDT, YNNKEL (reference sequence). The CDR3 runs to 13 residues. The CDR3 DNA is TGTGCCAGCAGCCAAGAGGGCGCCTTTGGGGCTTTCTTT. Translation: CASSQEGAFGAFF.

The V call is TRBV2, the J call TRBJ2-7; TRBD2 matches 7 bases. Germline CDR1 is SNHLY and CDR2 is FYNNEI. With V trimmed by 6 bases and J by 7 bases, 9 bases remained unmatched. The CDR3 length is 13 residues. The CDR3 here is CASRAGLRTEQYF. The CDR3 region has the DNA TGTGCCAGCAGAGCGGGACTTAGGACGGAGCAGTACTTC.

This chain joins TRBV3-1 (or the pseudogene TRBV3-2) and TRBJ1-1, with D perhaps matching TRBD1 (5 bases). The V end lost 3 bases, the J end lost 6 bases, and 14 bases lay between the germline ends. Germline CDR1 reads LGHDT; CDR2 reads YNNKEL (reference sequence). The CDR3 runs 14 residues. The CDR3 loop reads CASSQNHGGPEAFF. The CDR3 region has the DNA TGTGCCAGCAGCCAGAACCACGGGGGACCTGAAGCTTTCTTT.

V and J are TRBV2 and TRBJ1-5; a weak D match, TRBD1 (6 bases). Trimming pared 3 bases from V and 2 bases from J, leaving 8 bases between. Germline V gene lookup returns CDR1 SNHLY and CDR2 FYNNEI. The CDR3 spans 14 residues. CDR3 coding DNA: TGTGCCAGCAGTGAGGGGGCAGGCAATCAGCCCCAGCATTTT. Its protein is CASSEGAGNQPQHF.

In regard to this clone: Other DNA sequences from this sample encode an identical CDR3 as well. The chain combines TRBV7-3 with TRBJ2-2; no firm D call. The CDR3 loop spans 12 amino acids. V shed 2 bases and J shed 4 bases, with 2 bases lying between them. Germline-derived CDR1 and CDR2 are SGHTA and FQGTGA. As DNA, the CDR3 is TGTGCCAGCAGCTTACGCACCGGGGAGCTGTTTTTT. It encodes CASSLRTGELFF.

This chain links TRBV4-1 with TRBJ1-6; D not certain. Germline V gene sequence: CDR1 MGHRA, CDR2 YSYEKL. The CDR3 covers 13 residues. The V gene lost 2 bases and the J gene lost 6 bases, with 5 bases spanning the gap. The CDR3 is CASSQISNSPLHF. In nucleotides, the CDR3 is TGCGCCAGCAGCCAAATTAGTAATTCACCCCTCCACTTT.

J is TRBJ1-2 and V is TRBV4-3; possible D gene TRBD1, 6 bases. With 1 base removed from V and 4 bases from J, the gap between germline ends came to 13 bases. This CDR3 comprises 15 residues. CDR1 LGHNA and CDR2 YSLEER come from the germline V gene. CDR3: CASSQVDAGAYGYTF. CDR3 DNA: TGCGCCAGCAGCCAAGTAGATGCAGGGGCCTATGGCTACACCTTC.

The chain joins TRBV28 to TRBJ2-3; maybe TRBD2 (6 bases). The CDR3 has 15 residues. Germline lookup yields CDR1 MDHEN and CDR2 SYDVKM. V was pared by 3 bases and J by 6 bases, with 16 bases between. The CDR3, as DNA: TGTGCCAGCAGTTTCGGTCAGGGAGGATCCGATACGCAGTATTTT. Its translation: CASSFGQGGSDTQYF.